The clone carrying this T cell receptor (beta chain) was recorded a few times. The data stem from a study of early T cells in non-severe SARS-CoV-2 infection. Unique molecular identifiers were attached to individual cDNA molecules. TCRdb ran MiXCR on the 5' RACE reads and lists one entry per CDR3 protein. Here the sample spans around 80,000 distinct CDR3 sequences, approximately 15% being singletons. The CDR3 sequence is 15 residues long. Unmatched junction bases numbered 5, after V lost 3 bases and J lost 4 bases. Germline V gene data show CDR1 as MRHNA and CDR2 as SNTAGT. The TCR originated in an adult who was a healthcare worker with PCR-confirmed SARS-CoV-2 infection or an uninfected control (not recorded which). Sequencing input: whole blood. The gene calls are TRBV6-4 and TRBJ2-1; 8 bases line up with TRBD1. The CDR3 DNA is TGTGCCAGCAGTGAAGGGACAGGCCCTTACAATGAGCAGTTCTTC. Amino acid sequence: CASSEGTGPYNEQFF.